Given below is one T cell receptor beta chain in context. The antigen is undetermined. V gave up 3 bases and J gave up 2 bases, with 10 bases separating them. The germline CDR1 and CDR2 sequences are DFQATT and SNEGSKA (reference sequence). This CDR3 contains 13 residues. The data were taken from a study of T cell responses to AZD1222 COVID-19 vaccine. About the research overall: Researchers grouped second doses given at about 4 or about 12 weeks into one pool. Notes on the study in general: Spike-spanning, vaccine-associated CD4 TCRs were dominant at 160-218 and 743-854.

Clones were read by immunoSEQ multiplex PCR, and TCRdb kept only the in-frame ones, dropping some. The data hold roughly 100,000 clones, with around 80% observed a single time. This sequence was found in an adult in good health. The sequencing here drew on peripheral blood, taken on day 0 of AZD1222 vaccination. The V and J genes are TRBV20-1 and TRBJ1-2; D unresolved. Here the CDR3 reads CSASPGRNYGYTF. The CDR3, as DNA: TGCAGTGCTAGTCCCGGGCGGAACTATGGCTACACCTTC.